These 22 T cell receptor beta chains were all obtained from the same sample, sequenced in a study of cytomegalovirus exposure and HLA in healthy donors. PCR was performed using 60 Vbeta and 13 Jbeta primers. The data were produced by immunoSEQ multiplex PCR, yet TCRdb's version contains in-frame clones alone and is incomplete. The table has approximately 100,000 clones, 74% seen once. Material for sequencing was PBMCs. These receptors came from a man aged 45-60 years in good health and CMV-seropositive.

V usage is TRBV7-2 and J usage is TRBJ2-7; D perhaps matches TRBD2 (6 bases). Germline-derived CDR1 and CDR2 are SGHTA and FQGNSA. The CDR3 contains 12 residues. V was cut by 5 bases and J by 7 bases, with 12 bases left in between. This CDR3 is CASSQVGLEQYF. For the CDR3, the DNA is TGTGCCAGCAGCCAGGTCGGACTAGAGCAGTACTTC.

The genes are TRBV5-6 and TRBJ1-2; 7 positions match TRBD1. The V gene end was trimmed by 4 bases and the J gene end by 2 bases; junction bases not matched to a gene: 2. The length of the CDR3 is 13 residues. Germline V gives CDR1 SGHDT, CDR2 YYEEEE. In DNA form, the CDR3 reads TGTGCCAGCAGCCTACAGGGGAACTATGGCTACACCTTC. It translates to CASSLQGNYGYTF.

There are a few counts of this clone. This chain links TRBV6-1 with TRBJ2-7; D uncertain. This CDR3 is built from 12 residues. Germline V gene sequence: CDR1 MNHNS, CDR2 SASEGT. The V end was cut by 6 bases, the J end by 2 bases, with 8 bases between. In DNA, the CDR3 is TGTGCCAGCAGGCCGTCGGCCTACGAGCAGTACTTC. This gives the protein CASRPSAYEQYF.

This chain uses TRBV5-4 with TRBJ1-4; no clear D gene. The CDR3 spans 15 residues. Germline CDR1 reads SGHNT; CDR2 reads YYREEE (reference sequence). V gave up 4 bases and J gave up 0 bases, with 10 bases separating them. The CDR3 is CASSTDGATNEKLFF. The CDR3 DNA is TGTGCCAGCAGCACCGACGGGGCAACTAATGAAAAACTGTTTTTT.

The chain links TRBV5-1 to TRBJ1-1, with 9 positions matching TRBD1. The V gene's germline CDR1 is SGHRS and CDR2 YFSETQ. The length of the CDR3 is 14 residues. Trimming at V came to 6 bases and at J to 1 base, leaving 4 bases not matched to a gene. The CDR3 region is CASNGQGPNTEAFF. DNA of the CDR3: TGCGCCAGCAACGGACAGGGGCCGAACACTGAAGCTTTCTTT.

This chain links TRBV18 with TRBJ1-1; D not resolved. Trimming removed 3 bases from V and 0 bases from J, with 8 bases in between. Germline CDR1 and CDR2: KGHSH and LQKENI. The CDR3 is 14 amino acids. CDR3 sequence: CASSPMGMNTEAFF. The CDR3 coding sequence is TGTGCCAGCTCACCCATGGGCATGAACACTGAAGCTTTCTTT. Based on the CDR3 plus reference TRBV18 and TRBJ1-1, the full variable domain is NAGVMQNPRHLVRRRGQEARLRCSPMKGHSHVYWYRQLPEEGLKFMVYLQKENIIDESGMPKERFSAEFPKEGPSILRIQQVVRGDSAAYFCASSPMGMNTEAFFGQGTRLTVV.

V is TRBV6-1 and J is TRBJ1-5; no clear D gene. Deletions cut 4 bases from V and 5 bases from J, with 15 bases between. Germline CDR1 MNHNS, CDR2 SASEGT. The CDR3 has 15 amino acids. This CDR3 reads CASSVQIFQDQPQHF. CDR3 sequence (DNA): TGTGCCAGCAGTGTGCAAATTTTCCAGGATCAGCCCCAGCATTTT.

CDR3 bases: TGTGCCACCAGCCCTGGAGGGACTAGCACAGATACGCAGTATTTT. Translation: CATSPGGTSTDTQYF. The chain combines TRBV15 with TRBJ2-3; a weak D match, TRBD2 (6 bases). Germline CDR1 is LNHNV and CDR2 is YYDKDF (reference sequence). Trimming cost V 5 bases and J 0 bases, with 12 bases left between them. The CDR3 is made up of 15 amino acids. Full variable domain (rest looked up from reference TRBV15 and TRBJ2-3): DAMVIQNPRYQVTQFGKPVTLSCSQTLNHNVMYWYQQKSSQAPKLLFHYYDKDFNNEADTPDNFQSRRPNTSFCFLDIRSPGLGDTAMYLCATSPGGTSTDTQYFGPGTRLTVL.

This clone was found a few times. The rearrangement links TRBV4-1 to TRBJ1-5; 7 bases line up with TRBD1. The CDR3 is made up of 17 amino acids. V was pared by 4 bases and J by 0 bases, with 9 bases of the junction left unmatched. Germline loops: CDR1 MGHRA, CDR2 YSYEKL. CDR3 protein: CASSLVWAGGSNQPQHF. The CDR3 nucleotides read TGCGCCAGCAGCCTCGTCTGGGCAGGGGGTAGCAATCAGCCCCAGCATTTT.

This clone came up once. The chain employs TRBV2 and TRBJ1-2; the D is unclear. Germline loops: CDR1 SNHLY, CDR2 FYNNEI. Between the trimmed V and J ends, which lost 4 bases and 5 bases, there was a span of 11 bases. There are 13 residues in the CDR3. CDR3 DNA: TGTGCCAGCAGTGCCGAGACACCTTATGGCTACACCTTC. It is translated as CASSAETPYGYTF.

J is TRBJ2-3 and V is TRBV7-9; the D is unclear. The germline V gene has CDR1 SEHNR and CDR2 FQNEAQ (reference sequence). Trimming removed 3 bases at V and 4 bases at J, with 23 bases between. The CDR3 is 18 residues long. The CDR3 loop is CASSFGPAGILRPDTQYF. CDR3 in DNA: TGTGCCAGCAGCTTTGGGCCTGCCGGTATACTCCGGCCAGATACGCAGTATTTT.

In DNA, the CDR3 is TGCGCCAGCAGCCAAAGACTACTCACCGGGGAGCTGTTTTTT. It translates to CASSQRLLTGELFF. This chain uses TRBV4-1 with TRBJ2-2, with TRBD2 as a possible D gene (5 bases). The CDR3 sequence is 14 residues long. Trimming pared 2 bases from V and 4 bases from J, leaving 8 bases between. The germline CDR1 and CDR2 sequences are MGHRA and YSYEKL.

This chain uses TRBV4-1 with TRBJ1-2; 7 bases fit TRBD1. After removal of 4 bases from V and 4 bases from J, the junction contained 15 bases not matched to a gene. The length of the CDR3 is 17 residues. Germline assignment: CDR1 MGHRA and CDR2 YSYEKL. The CDR3 here is CASSPQIGTEQAYGYTF. CDR3 coding DNA: TGCGCCAGCAGCCCCCAAATAGGGACAGAGCAAGCCTATGGCTACACCTTC.

The chain couples TRBV7-2 to TRBJ2-3, with 11 bases fitting TRBD2. CDR1 is SGHTA and CDR2 is FQGNSA in the germline V gene. This CDR3 comprises 16 residues. V dropped 5 bases and J dropped 3; count of bases not matched to a gene: 7. The CDR3 DNA reads as TGTGCCAGCAGCCAGCGCGCTAGCGGGAGGACAGATACGCAGTATTTT. This codes for CASSQRASGRTDTQYF.

In its sample, this clone was seen a few times. The gene calls are TRBV19 and TRBJ2-2, with a possible D match to TRBD1 (6 bases). V lost 7 bases to trimming and J lost 0 bases, with 15 bases between them. CDR1 is LNHDA, CDR2 SQIVND, per germline (reference sequence). This CDR3 region has 16 residues. The CDR3: CASIPTGYSNTGELFF. In nucleotides, the CDR3 is TGTGCCAGTATTCCGACAGGTTATTCGAACACCGGGGAGCTGTTTTTT.

The V gene is TRBV28, the J gene TRBJ1-2; TRBD1 aligns across 7 bases. CDR1 and CDR2 (germline): MDHEN, SYDVKM. CDR3 length: 15 amino acids. The trim removed 3 bases at V and 2 bases at J, leaving 6 bases unmatched. As DNA, the CDR3 is TGTGCCAGCAGTTTCCCGGCAGGGGGAAACTATGGCTACACCTTC. Translation: CASSFPAGGNYGYTF.

This chain joins TRBV28 and TRBJ1-2; TRBD1 agrees at 10 bases. V was pared by 5 bases and J by 4 bases, with 16 bases of the junction left unmatched. This CDR3 contains 18 residues. Per the germline V gene, CDR1 is MDHEN and CDR2 is SYDVKM. The chain's CDR3 is CASSPLGQGVGLSYGYTF. As DNA, the CDR3 is TGTGCCAGCAGTCCCTTAGGACAGGGGGTTGGACTAAGCTATGGCTACACCTTC.

This clone was counted only a few times. The J gene is TRBJ2-7, the V gene TRBV4-1, with D possibly being TRBD1 (5 bases). This CDR3 spans 16 amino acids. Germline lookup yields CDR1 MGHRA and CDR2 YSYEKL. Trimming took 5 bases from V and 0 from J, leaving 17 bases between them. CDR3 residues: CASSEKGPFLSYEQYF. The DNA for the CDR3 is TGCGCCAGCAGCGAAAAGGGGCCCTTCCTCTCCTACGAGCAGTACTTC.

The gene calls are TRBV6-5 and TRBJ2-5, with D tentatively TRBD2 (6 bases). V lost 5 bases, J lost 2 bases, and 9 bases lay in between. The germline CDR1 and CDR2 sequences are MNHEY and SVGAGI. This CDR3 contains 13 residues. The CDR3 here is CASSNGLQETQYF. The CDR3 region has the DNA TGTGCCAGCAGTAATGGACTACAAGAGACCCAGTACTTC.

The chain recombines TRBV5-1 with TRBJ2-7, with 7 bases aligning to TRBD1. Germline V lookup: CDR1 SGHRS, CDR2 YFSETQ. V was pared by 4 bases and J by 4 bases, with 14 bases of the junction left unmatched. There are 16 residues in the CDR3. Written as DNA, the CDR3 is TGCGCCAGCAGCCTGGACGACAGGGTCCTAAAGTACGAGCAGTACTTC. It is translated as CASSLDDRVLKYEQYF.

J is TRBJ2-2 and V is TRBV4-1; the D is unclear. The V gene's germline CDR1 is MGHRA and CDR2 YSYEKL. V lost 0 bases, J lost 7 bases, and 6 bases lay in between. The CDR3 extends over 13 amino acids. As DNA, the CDR3 is TGCGCCAGCAGCCAAGACGAGGACGGGGAGCTGTTTTTT. This sequence encodes CASSQDEDGELFF.

V gene TRBV2 combines with J gene TRBJ2-7; the D is unclear. V was pared by 10 bases and J by 1 base, with 17 bases between. Germline CDR1 is SNHLY and CDR2 is FYNNEI. The CDR3 totals 14 residues. The CDR3 DNA sequence: TGTGCCACTGGGCCCTCCCAGTGGTCCTACGAGCAGTACTTC. Translated, it gives CATGPSQWSYEQYF.